Listed below are T cell receptor beta chains from one sample, sequenced in a study of blood T cells in healthy people across ages. TCRdb reanalysed the 5' RACE reads using MiXCR and keeps one entry per CDR3 protein. Of some 890,000 distinct CDR3 sequences listed, around 29% are singletons. This sample also appeared in a second study, on T cells of mothers and their children.

The sample taken for sequencing was blood. The receptors stem from a middle-aged woman in good health. The CDR3 runs from the conserved cysteine through the conserved F or W. Fields, in order: V gene, clone size, J gene, D gene, CDR3 DNA, CDR3 protein. A D gene is named only where the DNA matches it firmly. Not all rows give a size; the values are once, few, many and, for expanded clones, a class.

v_call: TRBV9; clone_size: many; j_call: TRBJ2-1; d_call: TRBD2; cdr3_nt: TGTGCCAGCAGCGTAGCCGCCGGAATAGCGGGGGGACATGAGCAGTTCTTC; cdr3_aa: CASSVAAGIAGGHEQFF
v_call: TRBV28; clone_size: many; j_call: TRBJ1-1; d_call: -; cdr3_nt: TGTGCCAGCGGGGGGTACACTGAAGCTTTCTTT; cdr3_aa: CASGGYTEAFF
v_call: TRBV2; clone_size: -; j_call: TRBJ2-3; d_call: -; cdr3_nt: TGTGCCAGCAGGGGAGTGACGACAGATACGCAGTATTTT; cdr3_aa: CASRGVTTDTQYF
v_call: TRBV5-1; clone_size: -; j_call: TRBJ2-3; d_call: -; cdr3_nt: TGCGCCAGCAGCAATACAGGTTACACAACAGATACGCAGTATTTT; cdr3_aa: CASSNTGYTTDTQYF
v_call: TRBV7-9; clone_size: -; j_call: TRBJ2-3; d_call: -; cdr3_nt: TGTGCCAGCAGCTTACAGGTAGCCGCAGATACGCAGTATTTT; cdr3_aa: CASSLQVAADTQYF
v_call: TRBV4-1; clone_size: -; j_call: TRBJ2-7; d_call: TRBD1; cdr3_nt: TGCGCCAGCAGCCAAACCCGGACAGGTGGCAACTACGAGCAGTACTTC; cdr3_aa: CASSQTRTGGNYEQYF
v_call: TRBV4-1; clone_size: many; j_call: TRBJ2-5; d_call: -; cdr3_nt: TGTGCCAGCAGCCAAGTGGGGCAAGAGACCCAGTACTTC; cdr3_aa: CASSQVGQETQYF
v_call: TRBV12-3/TRBV12-4; clone_size: -; j_call: TRBJ1-1; d_call: -; cdr3_nt: TGTGCCAGCAGATCCGAAGGGTCCCTGCACACTGAAGCTTTCTTT; cdr3_aa: CASRSEGSLHTEAFF
v_call: TRBV7-9; clone_size: few; j_call: TRBJ1-3; d_call: -; cdr3_nt: TGTGCCAGCAGCTTAGACGCTAGCCGGGACACCATATATTTT; cdr3_aa: CASSLDASRDTIYF
v_call: TRBV18; clone_size: -; j_call: TRBJ2-1; d_call: -; cdr3_nt: TGTGCCAGCTCACGGGAGGGGGCGAGCAATGAGCAGTTCTTC; cdr3_aa: CASSREGASNEQFF
v_call: TRBV7-2; clone_size: many; j_call: TRBJ2-7; d_call: TRBD1; cdr3_nt: TGTGCCAGCAGGACCGGGACAGTTGGGTCCTACGAGCAGTACTTC; cdr3_aa: CASRTGTVGSYEQYF
v_call: TRBV27; clone_size: many; j_call: TRBJ2-7; d_call: -; cdr3_nt: TGTGCCAGCAGTCTATTGGGGGGGCTCACCTACGAGCAGTACTTC; cdr3_aa: CASSLLGGLTYEQYF
v_call: TRBV27; clone_size: few; j_call: TRBJ1-1; d_call: -; cdr3_nt: TGTGCCAGCAGTTCCCCTCATACAGGCGGCACTGAAGCTTTCTTT; cdr3_aa: CASSSPHTGGTEAFF
v_call: TRBV4-1; clone_size: many; j_call: TRBJ2-5; d_call: -; cdr3_nt: TGCGCCAGCAGCCAAGCTCGTCTTCAAGAGACCCAGTACTTC; cdr3_aa: CASSQARLQETQYF
v_call: TRBV5-1; clone_size: many; j_call: TRBJ2-6; d_call: TRBD1; cdr3_nt: TGCGCCAGCAGCCGAACGGCTAGTACAGGGGCCGGGGCCAACGTCCTGACTTTC; cdr3_aa: CASSRTASTGAGANVLTF
v_call: TRBV9; clone_size: once; j_call: TRBJ1-1; d_call: -; cdr3_nt: TGTGCCAGCAGCTTAGGGGCGGGGACGGCGAGCGAAAACACTGAAGCTTTCTTT; cdr3_aa: CASSLGAGTASENTEAFF
v_call: TRBV15; clone_size: -; j_call: TRBJ1-1; d_call: -; cdr3_nt: TGTGCCACCAGCAGGGGAGACAGTAACACTGAAGCTTTCTTT; cdr3_aa: CATSRGDSNTEAFF
v_call: TRBV5-1; clone_size: -; j_call: TRBJ2-6; d_call: -; cdr3_nt: TGCGCCAGCAGCTTGGCCACTATGGGTACTGGGGCCAACGTCCTGACTTTC; cdr3_aa: CASSLATMGTGANVLTF
v_call: TRBV12-3/TRBV12-4; clone_size: many; j_call: TRBJ1-1; d_call: -; cdr3_nt: TGTGCCAGCAGTTACCGAGGGGGTGAAGCTTTCTTT; cdr3_aa: CASSYRGGEAFF
v_call: TRBV9; clone_size: few; j_call: TRBJ1-1; d_call: -; cdr3_nt: TGTGCCAGCAGCGTAGAAGGATTGAGCACTGAAGCTTTCTTT; cdr3_aa: CASSVEGLSTEAFF
v_call: TRBV7-9; clone_size: few; j_call: TRBJ2-2; d_call: -; cdr3_nt: TGTGCCAGCAGGTTCACAGGGTCGTCGCGGAACACCGGGGAGCTGTTTTTT; cdr3_aa: CASRFTGSSRNTGELFF
v_call: TRBV12-3/TRBV12-4; clone_size: few; j_call: TRBJ2-7; d_call: TRBD2; cdr3_nt: TGTGCCAGCAGTTTGGGTATAGCGGGGGTTTACGAGCAGTACTTC; cdr3_aa: CASSLGIAGVYEQYF
v_call: TRBV7-6; clone_size: -; j_call: TRBJ1-1; d_call: -; cdr3_nt: TGTGCCAGCAGCTTAGCGTCTGGGTTTAATACTGAAGCTTTCTTT; cdr3_aa: CASSLASGFNTEAFF
v_call: TRBV15; clone_size: few; j_call: TRBJ2-3; d_call: -; cdr3_nt: TGTGCCACCAGCAGAGTTGGGAAGGTAAAGGTAGATACGCAGTATTTT; cdr3_aa: CATSRVGKVKVDTQYF
v_call: TRBV29-1; clone_size: -; j_call: TRBJ1-4; d_call: -; cdr3_nt: TGCAGCGTCCAGACGATAGGGGGGCGGTTTTTT; cdr3_aa: CSVQTIGGRFF
v_call: TRBV12-3/TRBV12-4; clone_size: -; j_call: TRBJ2-5; d_call: TRBD2; cdr3_nt: TGTGCCAACAGTCCGGGACCCGGGGGGGAGCAGTACTTC; cdr3_aa: CANSPGPGGEQYF
v_call: TRBV4-1; clone_size: many; j_call: TRBJ2-3; d_call: -; cdr3_nt: TGCGCCAGCAGCCCGGACAGACAGATCACAGATACGCAGTATTTT; cdr3_aa: CASSPDRQITDTQYF
v_call: TRBV20-1; clone_size: many; j_call: TRBJ2-3; d_call: -; cdr3_nt: TGCAGTGCTTTCCGACGAGGCCGGTCGGTACGTGATACGCAGTATTTT; cdr3_aa: CSAFRRGRSVRDTQYF
v_call: TRBV12-3/TRBV12-4; clone_size: -; j_call: TRBJ2-4; d_call: -; cdr3_nt: TGTGCCAGCAGTACAACTAGGCTAGCCAAAAACATTCAGTACTTC; cdr3_aa: CASSTTRLAKNIQYF
v_call: TRBV30; clone_size: few; j_call: TRBJ1-2; d_call: TRBD1; cdr3_nt: TGTGCCTGGACGGGGACAGGGGCTGGCTACACCTTC; cdr3_aa: CAWTGTGAGYTF
v_call: TRBV7-2; clone_size: -; j_call: TRBJ2-7; d_call: TRBD2; cdr3_nt: TGTGCCAGCAGCTTCACCGGGACTAGCGGGGGACTCTACGAGCAGTACTTC; cdr3_aa: CASSFTGTSGGLYEQYF
v_call: TRBV12-3/TRBV12-4; clone_size: -; j_call: TRBJ1-5; d_call: -; cdr3_nt: TGTACCAGCAGTTCTTTGGACAGAAGTAGAAGGGTTGATCAGCCCCAGCATTTT; cdr3_aa: CTSSSLDRSRRVDQPQHF
v_call: TRBV9; clone_size: -; j_call: TRBJ2-5; d_call: -; cdr3_nt: TGTGCCAGCAGCCGCGGGGAGCTTCAAGAGACCCAGTACTTC; cdr3_aa: CASSRGELQETQYF
v_call: TRBV7-2; clone_size: few; j_call: TRBJ2-1; d_call: -; cdr3_nt: TGTGCCAGCAGCTTAGGGGCGGGGGCGGGGTACCATGAGCAGTTCTTC; cdr3_aa: CASSLGAGAGYHEQFF
v_call: TRBV7-2; clone_size: few; j_call: TRBJ2-5; d_call: TRBD1; cdr3_nt: TGTGCCAGCAGCTTCGACAGGGGGATACGGGAGACCCAGTACTTC; cdr3_aa: CASSFDRGIRETQYF
v_call: TRBV12-3/TRBV12-4; clone_size: many; j_call: TRBJ1-1; d_call: TRBD1; cdr3_nt: TGTGCCAGCAGTTTAGCAGGGGGCTATGAAGCTTTCTTT; cdr3_aa: CASSLAGGYEAFF
v_call: TRBV27; clone_size: few; j_call: TRBJ2-7; d_call: -; cdr3_nt: TGTGCCAGCAGCCTGCAGACGGGATACGAGCAGTACTTC; cdr3_aa: CASSLQTGYEQYF
v_call: TRBV29-1; clone_size: -; j_call: TRBJ1-1; d_call: -; cdr3_nt: TGCAGCTACCGGGGGTTGAGGACTGAAGCTTTCTTT; cdr3_aa: CSYRGLRTEAFF
v_call: TRBV2; clone_size: -; j_call: TRBJ2-1; d_call: TRBD2; cdr3_nt: TGTGCCAGCAGTCCCGGGACTAGCGTTAGGGATGAGCAGTTCTTC; cdr3_aa: CASSPGTSVRDEQFF